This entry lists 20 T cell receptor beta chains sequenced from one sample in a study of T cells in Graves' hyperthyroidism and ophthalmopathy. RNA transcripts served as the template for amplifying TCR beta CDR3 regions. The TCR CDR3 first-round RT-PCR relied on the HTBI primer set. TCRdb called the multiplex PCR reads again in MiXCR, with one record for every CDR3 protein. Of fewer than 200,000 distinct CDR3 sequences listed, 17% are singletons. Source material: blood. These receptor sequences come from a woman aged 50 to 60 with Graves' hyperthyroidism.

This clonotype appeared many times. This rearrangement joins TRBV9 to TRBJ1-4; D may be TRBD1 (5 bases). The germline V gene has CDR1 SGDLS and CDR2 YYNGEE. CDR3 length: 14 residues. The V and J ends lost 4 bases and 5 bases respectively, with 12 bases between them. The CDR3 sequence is CASSPRGANEKLFF. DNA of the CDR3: TGTGCCAGCAGCCCCCGCGGGGCGAATGAAAAACTGTTTTTT.

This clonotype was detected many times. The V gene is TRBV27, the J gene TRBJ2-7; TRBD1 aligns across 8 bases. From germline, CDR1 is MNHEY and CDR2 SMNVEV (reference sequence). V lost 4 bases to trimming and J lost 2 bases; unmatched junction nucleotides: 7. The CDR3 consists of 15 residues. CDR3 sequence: CASSSISGQAYEQYF. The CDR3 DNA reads TGTGCCAGCAGTTCCATTTCGGGACAGGCCTACGAGCAGTACTTC.

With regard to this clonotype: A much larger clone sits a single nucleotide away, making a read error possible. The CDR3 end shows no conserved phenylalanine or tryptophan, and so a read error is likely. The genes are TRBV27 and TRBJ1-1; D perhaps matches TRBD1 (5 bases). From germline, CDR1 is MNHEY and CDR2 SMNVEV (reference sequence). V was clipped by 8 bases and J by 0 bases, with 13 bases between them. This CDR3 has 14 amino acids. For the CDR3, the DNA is TGTGCCAGCCAGGGAGACGGTTTGAACACTGAAGCTTTCTCT. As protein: CASQGDGLNTEAFS.

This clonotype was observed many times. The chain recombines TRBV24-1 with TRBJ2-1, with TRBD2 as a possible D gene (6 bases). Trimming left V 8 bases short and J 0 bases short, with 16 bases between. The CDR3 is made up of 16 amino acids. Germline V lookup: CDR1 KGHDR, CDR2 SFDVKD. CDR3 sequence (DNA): TGTGCCACCAATAACGGACTACCCAGCTCCTACAATGAGCAGTTCTTC. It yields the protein CATNNGLPSSYNEQFF.

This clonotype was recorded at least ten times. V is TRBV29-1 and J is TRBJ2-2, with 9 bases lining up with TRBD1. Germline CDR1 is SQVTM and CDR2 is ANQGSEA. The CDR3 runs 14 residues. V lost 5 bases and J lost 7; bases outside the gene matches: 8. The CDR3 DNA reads TGCAGCGTTATAGGACAGGGGAGTGGCGGGGAGCTGTTTTTT. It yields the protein CSVIGQGSGGELFF.

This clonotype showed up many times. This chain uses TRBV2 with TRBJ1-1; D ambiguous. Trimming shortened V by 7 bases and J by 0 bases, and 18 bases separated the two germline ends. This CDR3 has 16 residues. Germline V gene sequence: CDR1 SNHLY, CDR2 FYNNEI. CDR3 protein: CASTRTAELMNTEAFF. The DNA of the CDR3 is TGTGCCAGCACCCGGACGGCGGAATTAATGAACACTGAAGCTTTCTTT.

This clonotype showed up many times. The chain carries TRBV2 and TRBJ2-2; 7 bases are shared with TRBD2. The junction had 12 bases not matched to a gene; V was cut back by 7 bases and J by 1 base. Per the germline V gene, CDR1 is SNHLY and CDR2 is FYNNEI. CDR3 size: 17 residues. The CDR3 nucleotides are TGTGCCAGCACCAAGCCCCCTACTAGCGAGAACACCGGGGAGCTGTTTTTT. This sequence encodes CASTKPPTSENTGELFF.

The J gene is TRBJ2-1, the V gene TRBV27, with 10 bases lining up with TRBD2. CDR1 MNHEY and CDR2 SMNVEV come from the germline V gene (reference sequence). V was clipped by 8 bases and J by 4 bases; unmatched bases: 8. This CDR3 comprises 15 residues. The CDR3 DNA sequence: TGTGCCAGCTCGCTAGCGGGAGCTCCATACAATGAGCAGTTCTTC. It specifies CASSLAGAPYNEQFF.

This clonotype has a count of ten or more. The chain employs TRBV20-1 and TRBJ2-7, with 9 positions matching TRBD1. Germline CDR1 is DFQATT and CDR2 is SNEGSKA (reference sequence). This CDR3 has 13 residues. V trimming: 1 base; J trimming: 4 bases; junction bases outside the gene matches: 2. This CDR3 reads CSARGDREYEQYF. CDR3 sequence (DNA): TGCAGTGCTAGAGGGGACAGGGAATACGAGCAGTACTTC.

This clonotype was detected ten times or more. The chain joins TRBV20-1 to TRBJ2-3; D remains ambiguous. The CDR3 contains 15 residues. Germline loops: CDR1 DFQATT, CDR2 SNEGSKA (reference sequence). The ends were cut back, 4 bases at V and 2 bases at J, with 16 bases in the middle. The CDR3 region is CSAIDLNRYTDTQYF. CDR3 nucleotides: TGCAGTGCTATCGACCTTAACCGCTACACAGATACGCAGTATTTT.

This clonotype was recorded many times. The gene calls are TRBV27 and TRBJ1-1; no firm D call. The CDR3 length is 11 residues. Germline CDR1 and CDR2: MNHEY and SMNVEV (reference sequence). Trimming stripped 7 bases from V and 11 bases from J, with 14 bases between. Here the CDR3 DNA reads TGTGCCAGCAAGTCTTCTTACCGGGCTTTCTTT. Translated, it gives CASKSSYRAFF.

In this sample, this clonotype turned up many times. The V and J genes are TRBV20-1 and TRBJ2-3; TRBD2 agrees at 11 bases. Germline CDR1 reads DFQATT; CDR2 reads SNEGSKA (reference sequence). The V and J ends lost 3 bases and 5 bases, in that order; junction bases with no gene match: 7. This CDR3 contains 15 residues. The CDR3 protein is CSASLLAGGLDTQYF. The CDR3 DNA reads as TGCAGTGCTAGTCTTCTAGCGGGGGGTCTAGATACGCAGTATTTT.

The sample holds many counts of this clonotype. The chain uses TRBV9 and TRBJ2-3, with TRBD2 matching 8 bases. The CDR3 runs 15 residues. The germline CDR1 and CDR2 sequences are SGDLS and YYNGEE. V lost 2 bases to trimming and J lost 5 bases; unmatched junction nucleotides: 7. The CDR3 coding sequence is TGTGCCAGCAGCGTTGGCGGGGGGCAGGTAGATACGCAGTATTTT. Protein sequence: CASSVGGGQVDTQYF.

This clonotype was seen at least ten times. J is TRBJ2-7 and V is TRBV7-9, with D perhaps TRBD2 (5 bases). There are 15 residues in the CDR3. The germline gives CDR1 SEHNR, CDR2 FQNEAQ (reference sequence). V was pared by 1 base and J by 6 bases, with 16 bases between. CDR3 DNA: TGTGCCAGCAGCTTAGGTGGGTCCGGGGTATTCGAGCAGTACTTC. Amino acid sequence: CASSLGGSGVFEQYF.

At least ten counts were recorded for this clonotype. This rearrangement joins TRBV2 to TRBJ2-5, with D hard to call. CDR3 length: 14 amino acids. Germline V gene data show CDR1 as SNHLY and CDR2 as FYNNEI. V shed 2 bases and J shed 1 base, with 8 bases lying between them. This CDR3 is CASSEPRSQETQYF. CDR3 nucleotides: TGTGCCAGCAGTGAACCCAGATCCCAAGAGACCCAGTACTTC.

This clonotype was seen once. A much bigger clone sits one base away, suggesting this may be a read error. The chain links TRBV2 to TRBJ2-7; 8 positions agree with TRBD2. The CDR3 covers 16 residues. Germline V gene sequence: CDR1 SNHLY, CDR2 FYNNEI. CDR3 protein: CAISSHRTSYPPEQYF. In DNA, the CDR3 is TGTGCCATCAGTTCGCATCGGACTAGCTACCCACCTGAGCAGTACTTC. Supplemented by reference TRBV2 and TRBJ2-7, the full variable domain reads EPEVTQTPSHQVTQMGQEVILRCVPISNHLYFYWYRQILGQKVEFLVSFYNNEISEKSEIFDDQFSVERPDGSNFTLKIRSTKLEDSAMYFCAISSHRTSYPPEQYFGPGTRLTVT.

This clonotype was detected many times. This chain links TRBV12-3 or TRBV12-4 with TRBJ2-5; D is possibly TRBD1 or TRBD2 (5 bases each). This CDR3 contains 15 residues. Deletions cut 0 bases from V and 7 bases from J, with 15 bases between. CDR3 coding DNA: TGTGCCAGCAGTTTAGCAGGGACCGGAAGACGGACCCAGTACTTC. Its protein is CASSLAGTGRRTQYF.

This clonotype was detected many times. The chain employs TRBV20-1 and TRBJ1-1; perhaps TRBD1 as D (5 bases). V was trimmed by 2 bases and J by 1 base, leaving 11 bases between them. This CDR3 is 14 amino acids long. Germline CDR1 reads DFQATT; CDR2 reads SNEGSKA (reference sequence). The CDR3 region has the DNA TGCAGTGCTAGAAGGCAGGGACCGAACACTGAAGCTTTCTTT. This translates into CSARRQGPNTEAFF.

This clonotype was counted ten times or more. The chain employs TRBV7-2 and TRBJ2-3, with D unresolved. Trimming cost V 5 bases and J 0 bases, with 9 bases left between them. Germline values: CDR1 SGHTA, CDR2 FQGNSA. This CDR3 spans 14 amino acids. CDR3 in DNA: TGTGCCAGCAGCCTCCAACGGAGCACAGATACGCAGTATTTT. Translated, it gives CASSLQRSTDTQYF.

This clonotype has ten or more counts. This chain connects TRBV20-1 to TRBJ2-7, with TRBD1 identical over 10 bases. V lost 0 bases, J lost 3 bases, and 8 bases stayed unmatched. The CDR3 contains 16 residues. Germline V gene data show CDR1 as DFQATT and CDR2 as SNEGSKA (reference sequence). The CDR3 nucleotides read TGCAGTGCTAGAGAACTGAGGACAGGGGGATTCTACGAGCAGTACTTC. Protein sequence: CSARELRTGGFYEQYF.